Following are 4 T cell receptor beta chains from one sample sequenced in a study of cytomegalovirus exposure and HLA in healthy donors. Amplification used 60 Vbeta primers and 13 Jbeta primers. Method: immunoSEQ multiplex PCR; TCRdb's copy keeps in-frame clones and lacks some. The repertoire holds 190,000 or so clones, with around four fifths as singletons. The sequenced sample consisted of PBMCs. The source is a woman in her forties or fifties in good health and CMV-seropositive.

This chain's CDR3 is CASSRTGGVLNYGYTF. The CDR3, as DNA: TGTGCCAGTAGTAGAACAGGGGGCGTACTTAACTATGGCTACACCTTC. The rearrangement joins TRBV19 to TRBJ1-2; 9 bases line up with TRBD1. This CDR3 has 16 amino acids. The germline V gene encodes CDR1 LNHDA and CDR2 SQIVND (reference sequence). The V segment lost 4 bases and the J segment 1 base; nucleotides outside the gene matches: 7.

The rearrangement joins TRBV18 to TRBJ2-3; 7 bases are shared with TRBD2. CDR3 length equals 15 residues. Germline V lookup: CDR1 KGHSH, CDR2 LQKENI. The V gene end was trimmed by 6 bases and the J gene end by 2 bases; junction bases not matched to a gene: 8. The CDR3: CASSPGLLSTDTQYF. CDR3 in DNA: TGTGCCAGCTCGCCGGGACTACTTTCCACAGATACGCAGTATTTT.

The rearrangement uses TRBV15 and TRBJ1-1; D perhaps matches TRBD1 (5 bases). This CDR3 comprises 14 residues. The germline V and J ends were trimmed by 0 bases and 6 bases, with 11 bases remaining between them. Germline CDR1 LNHNV, CDR2 YYDKDF (reference sequence). In DNA form, the CDR3 reads TGTGCCACCAGCAGAGATATTCGACAGTCTGAAGCTTTCTTT. It translates to CATSRDIRQSEAFF. Together with reference TRBV15 and TRBJ1-1, the CDR3 gives the full variable domain: DAMVIQNPRYQVTQFGKPVTLSCSQTLNHNVMYWYQQKSSQAPKLLFHYYDKDFNNEADTPDNFQSRRPNTSFCFLDIRSPGLGDTAMYLCATSRDIRQSEAFFGQGTRLTVV.

J is TRBJ1-6 and V is TRBV28; D is possibly TRBD1 (6 bases). Germline-derived CDR1 and CDR2 are MDHEN and SYDVKM. Trimming took 5 bases from V and 5 from J, leaving 22 bases between them. This CDR3 comprises 18 residues. The CDR3 sequence is CASSTAGWGGLDNSPLHF. The CDR3 nucleotides read TGTGCCAGCAGTACCGCCGGTTGGGGGGGCCTCGATAATTCACCCCTCCACTTT.